The next 5 T cell receptor beta chains were all read from a single sample in a study of yellow fever vaccine responses in identical twins. TCRdb reprocessed the RT-PCR reads via MiXCR and lists one record per CDR3 protein. The repertoire holds about 310 distinct CDR3 sequences, approximately 61% seen once, with 20% to 25% in the top ten. This material consisted of T cells from blood (PBMCs), unsorted or a sorted subset (not recorded which), taken before or after yellow fever vaccination (not recorded which). Source of these receptors: a female donor who received the yellow fever vaccine.

This clonotype was found a few times. The junction shows a germline mismatch at one end, possibly a read error. The genes are TRBV23-1 and TRBJ1-3; tentatively, D is TRBD1 (5 bases). TRBV23-1 is annotated as an ORF whose role is uncertain. The CDR3 sequence is 10 residues long. The CDR3 here is CASNRGGEDF. DNA for the CDR3: TGCGCCAGCAATCGGGGGGGTGAGGATTTT.

This clonotype was observed a handful of times. This chain links TRBV30 with TRBJ1-1; 9 bases are shared with TRBD1. Germline-derived CDR1 and CDR2 are GTSNPN and SVGIG (reference sequence). CDR3 size: 13 residues. After removal of 2 bases from V and 5 bases from J, the junction contained 3 bases not matched to a gene. In DNA, the CDR3 is TGTGCCTGGAGTACAGGGGGCGCAACTGAAGCTTTCTTT. This encodes CAWSTGGATEAFF.

This rearrangement joins TRBV5-6 to TRBJ2-7, with 8 nucleotides matching TRBD2. The CDR3 is 14 residues long. Unmatched junction bases numbered 3, after V lost 4 bases and J lost 0 bases. Germline V gives CDR1 SGHDT, CDR2 YYEEEE. The CDR3 spells CASSISGTSYEQYF. For the CDR3, the DNA is TGTGCCAGCAGCATTAGCGGGACCTCCTACGAGCAGTACTTC.

The chain uses TRBV11-3 and TRBJ1-2; possibly TRBD1 for D (6 bases). CDR3 length equals 12 residues. V was cut by 5 bases and J by 9 bases, with 13 bases left in between. Germline values: CDR1 SGHNT, CDR2 YENEEA. The CDR3 nucleotides read TGTGCCAGCAGCGAGGGGACATCCCGCTACACCTTC. Residues: CASSEGTSRYTF. Full variable domain (rest looked up from reference TRBV11-3 and TRBJ1-2): EAGVVQSPRYKIIEKKQPVAFWCNPISGHNTLYWYLQNLGQGPELLIRYENEEAVDDSQLPKDRFSAERLKGVDSTLKIQPAELGDSAVYLCASSEGTSRYTFGSGTRLTVV.

There are a few counts of this clonotype. The chain recombines TRBV20-1 with TRBJ1-1; 7 bases are a match to TRBD1. Germline V CDR1 and CDR2: DFQATT, SNEGSKA (reference sequence). CDR3 size: 14 residues. V lost 4 bases, J lost 1 base, and 6 bases stayed unmatched. The CDR3: CSATRQGPNTEAFF. DNA of the CDR3: TGCAGTGCTACACGACAGGGACCGAACACTGAAGCTTTCTTT.